This is a list of T cell receptor beta chains from one sample in a study of shared clonotypes between healthy human individuals. Clones were read by immunoSEQ multiplex PCR, and TCRdb kept only the in-frame ones, dropping some. Of a few million clones listed, about 92% are singletons. The material sequenced was naive CD4+ T cells from PBMCs. The receptor set was obtained from a man younger than 35 in good health. Some clones in this sample may be carry-over from other donors' samples. Both conserved end residues are part of each CDR3. D genes are given only for firm matches. Part of the rows lack a size; the others show once, few, many or a class for expanded clones.

V,J,D,size,CDR3,DNA
TRBV11-2,TRBJ1-2,TRBD1,.,CASSLRQGAFDYGYTF,TGTGCCAGCAGCTTAAGACAGGGGGCGTTTGACTATGGCTACACCTTC
TRBV5-1,TRBJ2-5,TRBD1,.,CASCLTGGEETQYF,TGCGCCAGCTGCTTGACAGGGGGTGAAGAGACCCAGTACTTC
TRBV4-1,TRBJ1-1,.,.,CASSQDYNRDTEAFF,TGCGCCAGCAGCCAAGATTACAACCGCGACACTGAAGCTTTCTTT
TRBV20-1,TRBJ2-7,.,.,CSAEAGDFPF,TGCAGTGCGGAAGCAGGGGATTTCCCCTTC
TRBV7-2,TRBJ1-5,.,.,CASSTGLNQPQHF,TGTGCCAGCAGCACGGGGCTAAATCAGCCCCAGCATTTT
TRBV6-1,TRBJ2-7,TRBD1,.,CASSEYRGLSYEQYF,TGTGCCAGCAGTGAATACAGGGGGTTATCCTACGAGCAGTACTTC
TRBV11-3,TRBJ2-7,TRBD2,.,CASSQGLAGRYEQYF,TGTGCCAGCAGCCAGGGACTAGCGGGACGGTACGAGCAGTACTTC
TRBV5-1,TRBJ2-1,.,once,CASSLGLVGNEQFF,TGCGCCAGCAGCTTGGGACTAGTTGGGAATGAGCAGTTCTTC
TRBV7-9,TRBJ2-1,TRBD2,.,CASSLGEGSIRAREQFF,TGTGCCAGCAGCTTAGGGGAGGGATCGATCAGGGCTCGTGAGCAGTTCTTC
TRBV9,TRBJ2-1,TRBD2,.,CASSTRGTSPYNEQFF,TGTGCCAGCAGCACCAGGGGGACTAGCCCCTACAATGAGCAGTTCTTC
TRBV7-3,TRBJ2-5,TRBD1,.,CASSPRTGPQETQYF,TGTGCCAGCAGCCCCCGGACAGGTCCGCAAGAGACCCAGTACTTC
TRBV9,TRBJ2-1,TRBD2,.,CASSASGLAGGEQFF,TGTGCCAGCAGCGCCTCGGGACTAGCGGGAGGGGAGCAGTTCTTC
TRBV19,TRBJ2-7,TRBD2,.,CASSSHRAGGPYEQYF,TGTGCCAGTAGTTCCCATCGTGCGGGAGGGCCCTACGAGCAGTACTTC
TRBV10-2,TRBJ2-7,.,.,CATVAVGFYEQYF,TGCGCCACCGTAGCGGTTGGCTTCTACGAGCAGTACTTC
TRBV28,TRBJ2-7,.,.,CASSSPTGYEQYF,TGTGCCAGCAGCTCCCCCACAGGGTACGAGCAGTACTTC
TRBV27,TRBJ2-3,.,.,CASSPLISTDTQYF,TGTGCCAGCAGTCCCTTGATAAGCACAGATACGCAGTATTTT
TRBV12-5,TRBJ2-3,.,.,CASGLVDSDTQYF,TGTGCTAGTGGTTTGGTTGACTCAGATACGCAGTATTTT
TRBV28,TRBJ2-7,TRBD1,.,CASSDRDSIEEYEQYF,TGTGCCAGCAGCGACCGGGACAGCATAGAGGAGTACGAGCAGTACTTC
TRBV30,TRBJ1-5,TRBD1,few,CAWSSKGQGASEHF,TGTGCCTGGAGCTCCAAGGGACAGGGGGCTTCCGAGCATTTT
TRBV28,TRBJ1-5,.,.,CASSQGYRDNQPQHF,TGTGCCAGCAGTCAAGGCTACAGGGACAATCAGCCCCAGCATTTT
TRBV6-6,TRBJ1-1,TRBD1,.,CASSRQGAPTEAFF,TGTGCCAGCAGTCGACAGGGGGCGCCCACTGAAGCTTTCTTT
TRBV28,TRBJ1-5,.,.,CASSLGRNQPQHF,TGTGCCAGCAGTTTGGGGCGCAATCAGCCCCAGCATTTT
TRBV18,TRBJ1-5,.,few,CASSLSGTSNQPQHF,TGTGCCAGCTCATTATCCGGGACATCTAATCAGCCCCAGCATTTT
TRBV7-2,TRBJ2-7,TRBD2,.,CASSLPGLAGYEQYF,TGTGCCAGCAGTTTACCGGGACTAGCGGGATACGAGCAGTACTTC
TRBV11-3,TRBJ2-7,TRBD1,.,CASSSGTAYEQYF,TGTGCCAGCAGCTCCGGGACAGCCTACGAGCAGTACTTC
TRBV6-6,TRBJ2-7,TRBD2,.,CASSHGGSRYEQYF,TGTGCCAGCAGCCACGGGGGGAGTCGCTACGAGCAGTACTTC
TRBV6-1,TRBJ2-7,.,.,CASSPRDPKYEQYF,TGTGCCAGCAGTCCCAGGGACCCCAAGTACGAGCAGTACTTC
TRBV29-1,TRBJ2-5,TRBD2,.,CSVATSGDQETQYF,TGCAGCGTGGCCACTAGCGGGGACCAAGAGACCCAGTACTTC
TRBV2,TRBJ1-2,.,.,CASSTAFYGYTF,TGTGCCAGCAGTACCGCGTTCTATGGCTACACCTTC
TRBV28,TRBJ1-4,.,.,CASSSRGEEKLFF,TGTGCCAGCAGTTCCCGGGGAGAGGAAAAACTGTTTTTT
TRBV7-8,TRBJ2-2,.,.,CASSFFGSNLGGELFF,TGTGCCAGCAGCTTTTTCGGGAGCAACCTAGGGGGGGAGCTGTTTTTT
TRBV7-9,TRBJ1-2,.,.,CASSLAGPAGYTF,TGTGCCAGCAGCTTAGCGGGCCCAGCTGGCTACACCTTC
TRBV5-1,TRBJ1-2,TRBD1,.,CASSWGQRDNYGYTF,TGCGCCAGCAGCTGGGGACAGAGGGACAACTATGGCTACACCTTC
TRBV5-1,TRBJ2-1,TRBD2,.,CASSLGSGNVFF,TGCGCCAGCAGCTTGGGTAGCGGGAATGTTTTCTTC
TRBV2,TRBJ2-7,.,.,CASMYGVSYEQYF,TGTGCCAGCATGTACGGGGTTTCCTACGAGCAGTACTTC
TRBV7-9,TRBJ2-7,.,.,CASSLGRTLYDEQYF,TGTGCCAGCAGCTTAGGCCGGACTTTGTACGACGAGCAGTACTTC
TRBV6-1,TRBJ1-4,TRBD1,.,CASSVDRGNEKLFF,TGTGCCAGCAGTGTCGACAGGGGAAATGAAAAACTGTTTTTT
TRBV7-9,TRBJ2-3,TRBD2,.,CASSSRPTSGSTDTQYF,TGTGCCAGCAGCTCCCGACCCACTAGCGGGAGCACAGATACGCAGTATTTT
TRBV9,TRBJ2-3,.,.,CASSVGPLSTDTQYF,TGTGCCAGCAGCGTAGGGCCCCTAAGCACAGATACGCAGTATTTT